A selection of T cell receptor beta chains follows, all from one sample in a study of response to subunit inactivated influenza vaccine. TCRdb itself ran the RT-PCR reads through MiXCR, one entry per CDR3 protein. The sample holds around 520,000 distinct CDR3 sequences; 25% are singletons and the top ten take 1.5% to 2%. The starting material was CD4+ T cells sorted from PBMCs, obtained less than 6 days after vaccination. All receptors derive from a man aged 45-60 years who received an inactivated influenza vaccine. CDR3s include the opening cysteine and the closing phenylalanine or tryptophan.

v_call	j_call	cdr3_length	cdr3_aa
TRBV6-6	TRBJ2-7	13	CASNPGGGYEQYF
TRBV11-2	TRBJ2-5	14	CASSGAGLAQTQYF
TRBV7-8	TRBJ2-7	17	CASSPPSGTALSYEQYF
TRBV27	TRBJ1-5	14	CASSLSGRNQPQHF
TRBV28	TRBJ2-7	14	CASSFRLASYEQYF
TRBV28	TRBJ2-7	13	CAIETSSSYEQYF
TRBV5-1	TRBJ2-5	12	CASSLGEQTQYF
TRBV11-2	TRBJ2-7	17	CASSFSGTSGGAYGQYF
TRBV6-1	TRBJ1-4	14	CASGRGGREEKLFF
TRBV29-1	TRBJ2-1	12	CSVAPSAHEQFF
TRBV5-1	TRBJ2-1	18	CASSQNPGGRGSYNEQFF
TRBV10-3	TRBJ1-2	14	CAIRERTENYGYTF
TRBV20-1	TRBJ2-3	14	CSATGTGSADTQYF
TRBV6-5	TRBJ2-7	17	CASSYSPGQSTSYEQYF
TRBV4-3	TRBJ2-2	17	CASSLNGGTGGTGELFF
TRBV18	TRBJ2-4	18	CASSPPGRALGAKNIQYF
TRBV9	TRBJ2-7	13	CASSAGRSDEQYF
TRBV7-3	TRBJ2-1	13	CASSYSGGNEQFF
TRBV5-5	TRBJ1-1	13	CASSLPGNTEAFF
TRBV3-1	TRBJ2-2	14	CATAGTANTGELFF
TRBV7-9	TRBJ2-3	15	CASSLALLITDTQYF
TRBV29-1	TRBJ2-1	14	CSALSGSSYNEQFF
TRBV20-1	TRBJ2-1	15	CSARDPRSSYNEQFF
TRBV2	TRBJ2-1	14	CASSEGGGYNEQFF
TRBV20-1	TRBJ2-1	12	CSAKLGNREQFF
TRBV20-1	TRBJ2-7	14	CSAARPNTMYEQYF
TRBV20-1	TRBJ1-2	15	CSARGGIRLSYGYTF
TRBV13	TRBJ2-3	17	CASSLGLDGLAGYTQYF
TRBV28	TRBJ1-1	13	CASSETGLPEAFF
TRBV2	TRBJ2-1	16	CASSDSGRAGKNEQFF
TRBV12-3/TRBV12-4	TRBJ1-2	12	CASSFTVDGYTF
TRBV3-1	TRBJ2-7	16	CASSQIRLAGHYEQYF
TRBV15	TRBJ2-1	18	CATSRALHRVSSYNEQFF
TRBV12-3/TRBV12-4	TRBJ2-1	13	CASSGRAHNEQFF
TRBV12-3/TRBV12-4	TRBJ2-5	13	CASSFYSQETQYF
TRBV12-3/TRBV12-4	TRBJ2-3	13	CASSPDLVDTQYF
TRBV11-2	TRBJ2-7	17	CASSSTPTGGKTYEQYF
TRBV9	TRBJ2-3	15	CASSETSGDTDTQYF
TRBV7-2	TRBJ1-2	15	CASSELAGGSHGYTF
TRBV20-1	TRBJ1-2	15	CSATPEDGGRSGYTF
TRBV10-3	TRBJ1-4	15	CATTGGVATNEKLFF
TRBV4-2	TRBJ2-7	12	CASSQPPYEQYF
TRBV20-1	TRBJ2-2	13	CSARRGGVGELFF
TRBV12-3/TRBV12-4	TRBJ2-7	15	CASSLTQAGTYEQYF
TRBV7-2	TRBJ2-2	14	CASSFDRSPGELFF
TRBV5-1	TRBJ2-3	14	CASSPTGTSGIQYF
TRBV5-6	TRBJ1-2	13	CASSLRGNGGYTF
TRBV29-1	TRBJ2-5	12	CSVFNYLETQYF
TRBV10-2	TRBJ2-7	12	CASSPRPYEQYF
TRBV5-1	TRBJ2-7	15	CASSREVDPKYEQYF
TRBV7-2	TRBJ2-2	16	CASSLWARANTGELFF
TRBV20-1	TRBJ2-7	14	CSARYGTGSYEQYF
TRBV29-1	TRBJ1-2	12	CSVVSRAYGYTF
TRBV20-1	TRBJ2-3	14	CSARTRPSTDTQYF
TRBV12-3/TRBV12-4	TRBJ1-2	15	CASSLGQETHNGYTF